This record looks at one T cell receptor (beta chain) sequence and its context. Its antigen has not been determined. No much larger clonotype is one base removed from it; base qualities were not supplied. The germline V gene supplies CDR1 KGHSH and CDR2 LQKENI. The CDR3 starts with the cysteine, ends with the phenylalanine, and has 14 residues. Only CDR3 DNA remains: 42 bases, in frame from the first base. V is reduced by 0 bases and J by 4 bases, leaving a spacing of 9 bases between them. This sample was taken from a study of beta chain features in type 1 diabetes (dated by TCRdb to between 2017 and 2018). With regard to the full study: Patients and healthy donors did not differ in mean age, gender distribution, total cell number or subset yield. Across all samples, some 100,000,000 sorted cells were examined, and cell number per subset correlated strongly with RNA yield. The study compared TCRB repertoires of sorted circulating CD4+ T cell subsets between recently diagnosed type 1 diabetes patients and matched healthy donors. Regulatory and stem cell-like memory subsets were obtained from only 8 patients and roughly 8 healthy donors, while naive and central memory subsets were obtained from all 30 or so donors.

Each donor gave one peripheral blood draw, roughly 0.12 L on average, collected into heparinised tubes. Naive, central memory, regulatory and stem cell-like memory CD4+ T cells were sorted on a BD FACSAria II using a panel including CD45RO, CCR7, CD25, CD127, CD95 and CD27. Purity was above 95% for every sorted population. PBMCs were separated immediately by Lymphoprep density gradient centrifugation and were stained directly, without being cultured. To minimize batch effects, samples were stained and sorted in pairs, one healthy donor with one patient per experiment. The High Capacity cDNA Reverse Transcription Kit was used to reverse transcribe all of the isolated RNA, meaning that expressed TCRB transcripts were what got sequenced. Survey-depth immunoSEQ sequencing was performed on stem cell-like memory T cell samples, with an average of roughly 990,000 total reads per sample. After sorted cells were lysed in RLT buffer, RNA was extracted with DNase-treated RNeasy Micro or Mini kits, with the choice depending on cell number. Each cell subset was processed on its own to prevent cross-contamination, while patient and healthy donor samples were processed together. TCRB sequences were amplified from cDNA with the immunoSEQ multiplex PCR, producing 87-bp fragments spanning the CDR3 region. Sequencing of the amplicons was done on the Illumina HiSeq platform. As for how the authors treated the data: PCR bias was corrected computationally using synthetic template baselines, and reads within Hamming distance 2 were collapsed, with unmergeable singletons discarded. Reads were aligned to IMGT to assign V, D and J genes, CDR3 length, and insertions or deletions at six rearrangement sites. Within each subset, clonotype counts were normalized to sorted cell number, and only after that were true diversity and Gini coefficients computed with the tcR R package. Repertoire sharing was quantified using the overlap coefficient calculated on TCRB nucleotide sequences. TCRdb mirrors the immuneACCESS table, restricted to in-frame sequences. Some clones are absent from its copies; in checked studies, under half trace to an unresolved V gene, and the reason for the others is unknown. V and J calls and clone size are copied from that table; D and trimming were computed from the DNA. The sample data list over 65,000 clones, and around a third of these were observed just once. Clones ranked in the top ten supply approximately 0.46% of the sample.

Beyond this particular receptor, the publication reports: The naive, central memory and regulatory TCRB repertoires appeared to resemble one another more closely among patients than among healthy donors. Because the HLA sub-analyses included only small numbers of individuals, any influence of HLA type on TCRB rearrangement was left unresolved. Because cDNA was sequenced instead of genomic DNA, activated cells with high expression could be over-represented, although the groups did not differ in activation or CD3 levels. In all four CD4+ subsets, TCRB CDR3 length was moderately but significantly shorter in type 1 diabetes patients. PCR might favor shorter templates, but patient and control samples were amplified and corrected together, so any skew would affect both groups equally. Fewer insertions and more nucleotide deletions at VDJ recombination sites were observed in patients with type 1 diabetes, implying thymic rearrangement abnormalities.

The chain is encoded by TRBV18 joined to TRBJ2-5; the D segment cannot be called with confidence. The receptor was isolated from a woman aged 18-29 years in good health. The specimen was stem cell memory CD4+ T cells from blood. The sample's cell subset or site label, decoded: stem cell-like memory CD4+ T cells. Read as DNA, the sequence is TGTGCCAGCTCACCACCTAGCCGGCGAGAGACCCAGTACTTC. This yields the protein CASSPPSRRETQYF.